This T cell receptor beta chain was captured in a study of human T cells and chemical hapten exposure. Study summary: For sensitization, 2% DPC was applied to an approximately 2 cm by approximately 2 cm patch of upper inner arm skin.

Germline V CDR1 and CDR2: SQVTM, ANQGSEA. The CDR3 totals 13 residues. This sample's time point: pre-sensitization, week 0. Treatment here: therapeutic diphenylcyclopropenone sensitization with weekly scalp DPC. TCRdb reanalysed the RACE reads using MiXCR and keeps one entry per CDR3 protein. Here the sample spans roughly 100,000 distinct CDR3 sequences, 8% to 10% being singletons. This clonotype was counted between two and nine times. An end of the junction does not agree with germline; a read error may underlie this. The source material was whole blood, sampled in connection with sensitization to the hapten diphenylcyclopropenone (DPC). The chain links TRBV29-1 to TRBJ2-2; D gene ambiguous. This TCR came from a woman aged 40 to 49 with alopecia areata. Some clones in this sample may be carry-over from other donors' samples. CDR3 coding DNA: TGCAGCGTAGAAGCCAGCAACACCGGGGAGCTGTTTTTT. It yields the protein CSVEASNTGELFF.